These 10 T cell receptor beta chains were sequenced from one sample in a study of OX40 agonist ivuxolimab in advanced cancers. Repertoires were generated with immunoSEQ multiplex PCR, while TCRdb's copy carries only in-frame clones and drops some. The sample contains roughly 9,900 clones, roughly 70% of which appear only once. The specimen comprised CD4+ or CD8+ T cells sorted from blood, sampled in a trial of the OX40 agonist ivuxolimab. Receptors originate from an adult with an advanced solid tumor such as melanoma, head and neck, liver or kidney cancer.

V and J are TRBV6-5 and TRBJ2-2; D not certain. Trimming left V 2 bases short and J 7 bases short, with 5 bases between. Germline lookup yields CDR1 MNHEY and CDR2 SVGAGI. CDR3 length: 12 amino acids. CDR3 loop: CASSYNNGELFF. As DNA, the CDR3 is TGTGCCAGCAGTTACAATAACGGGGAGCTGTTTTTT.

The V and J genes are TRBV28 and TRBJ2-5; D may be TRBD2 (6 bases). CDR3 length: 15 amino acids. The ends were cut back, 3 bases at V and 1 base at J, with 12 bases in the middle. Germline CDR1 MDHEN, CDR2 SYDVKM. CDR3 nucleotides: TGTGCCAGCAGTTTCCTTAGGGAGGCCCAAGAGACCCAGTACTTC. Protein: CASSFLREAQETQYF. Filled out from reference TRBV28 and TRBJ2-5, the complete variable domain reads DVKVTQSSRYLVKRTGEKVFLECVQDMDHENMFWYRQDPGLGLRLIYFSYDVKMKEKGDIPEGYSVSREKKERFSLILESASTNQTSMYLCASSFLREAQETQYFGPGTRLLVL.

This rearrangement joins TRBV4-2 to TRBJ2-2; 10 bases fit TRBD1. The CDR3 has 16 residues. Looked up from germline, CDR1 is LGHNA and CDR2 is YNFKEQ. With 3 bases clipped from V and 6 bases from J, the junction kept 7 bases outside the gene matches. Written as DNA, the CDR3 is TGTGCCAGCAGCCAGAGGGACAGGGGACTCTCCGGGGAGCTGTTTTTT. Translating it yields CASSQRDRGLSGELFF.

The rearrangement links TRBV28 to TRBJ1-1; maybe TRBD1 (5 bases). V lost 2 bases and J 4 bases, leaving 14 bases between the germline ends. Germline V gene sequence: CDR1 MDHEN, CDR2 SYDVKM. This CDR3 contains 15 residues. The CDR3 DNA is TGTGCCAGCAGTTTACTAAGATTCGGGGGCACTGAAGCTTTCTTT. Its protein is CASSLLRFGGTEAFF. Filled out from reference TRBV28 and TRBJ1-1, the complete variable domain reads DVKVTQSSRYLVKRTGEKVFLECVQDMDHENMFWYRQDPGLGLRLIYFSYDVKMKEKGDIPEGYSVSREKKERFSLILESASTNQTSMYLCASSLLRFGGTEAFFGQGTRLTVV.

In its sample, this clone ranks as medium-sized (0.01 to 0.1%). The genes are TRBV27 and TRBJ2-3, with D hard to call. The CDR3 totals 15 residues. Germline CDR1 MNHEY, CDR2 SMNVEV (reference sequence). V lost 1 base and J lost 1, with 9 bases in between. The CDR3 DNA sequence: TGTGCCAGCAGTTTATATTACCGGGGCACAGATACGCAGTATTTT. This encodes CASSLYYRGTDTQYF.

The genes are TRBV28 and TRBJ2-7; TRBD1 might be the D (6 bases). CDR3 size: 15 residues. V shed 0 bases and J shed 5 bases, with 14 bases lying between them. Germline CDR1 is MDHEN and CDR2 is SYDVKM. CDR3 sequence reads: CASSLWSGERNEQYF. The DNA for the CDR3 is TGTGCCAGCAGTTTATGGTCAGGGGAGCGAAACGAGCAGTACTTC.

CDR3 sequence reads: CASSDGVSSYNEQFF. CDR3 sequence (DNA): TGTGCCAGCAGTGACGGGGTTAGTTCCTACAATGAGCAGTTCTTC. The chain has TRBV9 and TRBJ2-1; TRBD2 is a possible D gene (5 bases). Germline CDR1 is SGDLS and CDR2 is YYNGEE. This CDR3 is built from 15 residues. Trimming cost V 5 bases and J 1 base, with 13 bases left between them.

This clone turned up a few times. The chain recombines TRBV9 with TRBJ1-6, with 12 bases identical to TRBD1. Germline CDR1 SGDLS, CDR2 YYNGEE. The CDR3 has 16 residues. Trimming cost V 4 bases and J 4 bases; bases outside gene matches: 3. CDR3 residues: CASSLGQGAYNSPLHF. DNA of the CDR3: TGTGCCAGCAGCCTGGGACAGGGGGCTTATAATTCACCCCTCCACTTT.

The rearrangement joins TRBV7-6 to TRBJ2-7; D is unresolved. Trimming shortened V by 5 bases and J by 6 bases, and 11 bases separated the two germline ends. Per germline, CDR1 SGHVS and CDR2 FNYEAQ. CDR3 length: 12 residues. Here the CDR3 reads CASSLFPGEQYF. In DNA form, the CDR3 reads TGTGCCAGCAGCCTCTTCCCAGGCGAGCAGTACTTC.

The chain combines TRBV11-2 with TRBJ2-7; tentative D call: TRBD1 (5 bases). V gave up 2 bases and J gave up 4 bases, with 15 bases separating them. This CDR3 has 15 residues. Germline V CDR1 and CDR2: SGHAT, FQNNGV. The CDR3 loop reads CASSLPLGAYYEQYF. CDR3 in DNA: TGTGCCAGCAGCTTACCCCTAGGGGCCTATTACGAGCAGTACTTC.